This T cell receptor (beta chain) was recorded in a study of blood T cell repertoires in COVID-19. Germline CDR1 and CDR2: SSHAT and FNYEAQ (reference sequence). This CDR3 has 13 residues. V dropped 5 bases and J dropped 2; count of bases not matched to a gene: 2. Using immunoSEQ multiplex PCR, the repertoire was profiled, and TCRdb retains in-frame clones only, with some absent. The sample has 150,000 to 200,000 clones; 92% are singletons. This clone has just one count. The sample consisted of peripheral blood. The chain recombines TRBV7-7 with TRBJ2-7, with TRBD1 identical over 8 bases. The TCR originated in a man between 25 and 39 years old with COVID-19, enrolled during active disease. CDR3 nucleotides: TGTGCCAGCAGCCCGACAGGGGCCTACGAGCAGTACTTC. This gives the protein CASSPTGAYEQYF.